The rows below give T cell receptor beta chains drawn from one sample of a study of CD4 and CD8 cells across lung adenocarcinoma regions. TCRdb fed the PCR reads into MiXCR, producing one record per CDR3 protein. The profile shows thousands of distinct CDR3 sequences, 60% of them singletons. The sequencing input was CD4+ T cells from the center of a lung tumor. The origin of the receptors is a male donor with lung adenocarcinoma. The CD4 and CD8 labels of this study may be unreliable. Each CDR3 is given with its conserved first and last residue. The order of the fields is J gene, D gene, clone size, CDR3 length, V gene, CDR3 DNA, CDR3 protein. The D gene is left open where the match is weak. The listing skips clone size in some rows; elsewhere it reads once, few, many or a size class.

TRBJ2-7 | NA | NA | 13 | TRBV6-1 | TGTGCCAGCAGTGTGAAGGGGTATGGCGAGCAGTACTTC | CASSVKGYGEQYF
TRBJ2-3 | NA | NA | 16 | TRBV25-1 | TGTGCCAGCAGTGCGGCAGGGGGAGGTCCTAGAGAGACGCAGTATTTT | CASSAAGGGPRETQYF
TRBJ1-1 | NA | medium-sized | 16 | TRBV27 | TGTGCCAGCAGTTTAGGGGCCTTGCGGGCGAACACTGAAGCTTTCTTT | CASSLGALRANTEAFF
TRBJ2-6 | TRBD1 | medium-sized | 17 | TRBV27 | TGTGCCAGCAGTTTACCAGGGGGCGCGGGGGGGGCCAACGTCCTGACTTTC | CASSLPGGAGGANVLTF
TRBJ2-2 | NA | large | 14 | TRBV6-5 | TGTGCCAGCAGTTACTCGTGGGACGGCGGGGAGCTGTTTTTT | CASSYSWDGGELFF
TRBJ2-7 | NA | NA | 15 | TRBV6-1 | TGTGCCAGGGGTCTTGGGGGGATGGGCACAGATACGCAGTACTTC | CARGLGGMGTDTQYF
TRBJ2-5 | TRBD2 | NA | 18 | TRBV6-5 | TGTGCCAGCAGTTACCGGACTAGCGGGAGCTCCTCCCAAGAGACCCAGTACTTC | CASSYRTSGSSSQETQYF
TRBJ1-3 | TRBD1 | NA | 20 | TRBV10-2 | TGCGCCAGTGGAGGCCCTAAGGGGGACAGGGGGCGATCACCTGGAAACACCATATATTTT | CASGGPKGDRGRSPGNTIYF
TRBJ2-1 | NA | NA | 18 | TRBV6-1 | TGTGCCAGCAGCACTTGGGGGGACCCAGCCGCGCGGTCCTACGAGCAGTTCTTC | CASSTWGDPAARSYEQFF
TRBJ2-1 | TRBD2 | once | 19 | TRBV6-1 | TGTGCCAGCCCGCCCAGGACTAGCGGGAGGGTGGGGTCCTACAATGAGCAGTTCTTC | CASPPRTSGRVGSYNEQFF